The rows below give T cell receptor beta chains drawn from one sample of a study of metastatic and nonmetastatic thyroid tumors. TCRdb redid the clone calls on the PCR reads using MiXCR. The table lists around 53,000 clones, roughly a sixth of them singletons. Material for sequencing was blood. The receptors come from a female donor with papillary thyroid cancer or a benign thyroid nodule (not recorded which). Some clones in this sample may be carry-over from other donors' samples. CDR3s include the opening cysteine and the closing phenylalanine or tryptophan. A D gene is named only where the DNA matches it firmly. Size tells how often a clone was seen (once, few, many) or the class of an expanded clone, and some rows leave it out.

d_call	v_call	j_call	clone_size	cdr3_nt	cdr3_aa
TRBD1	TRBV11-1	TRBJ2-5	many	TGTGCCAGCAGCTTGTATAGACAGGGGTTACGGGAGACCCAGTACTTC	CASSLYRQGLRETQYF
NA	TRBV5-4	TRBJ1-1	many	TGTGCCAGCAGCCCCCCGGGAAATAGAGAAGCTTTCTTT	CASSPPGNREAFF
NA	TRBV6-1	TRBJ2-7	few	TGTGCCAGCAGTGAAGGAGGTCGGTTCAGGGCTTACGAGCATTACTTC	CASSEGGRFRAYEHYF
TRBD2	TRBV20-1	TRBJ2-3	NA	TGCAGTGCTAGCGGGAGGCAGTATACGCAGTATTTT	CSASGRQYTQYF
TRBD2	TRBV6-1	TRBJ2-7	few	TGTGCCAGCAGTGCGGGAGGGGGCTACGAGCAGTACTTC	CASSAGGGYEQYF
TRBD2	TRBV25-1	TRBJ2-1	NA	TGTGCCAGCAGTGGCCTAGCGGTACGTAGGTCCTACAATGAGCAGTTCTTC	CASSGLAVRRSYNEQFF
TRBD1	TRBV2	TRBJ1-2	NA	TGTGCCAGCAGCGAGGACAGGGTCGGCTACACCTTC	CASSEDRVGYTF
TRBD2	TRBV7-2	TRBJ2-7	many	TGTGCCAGCAGCTCTCGGGGGGGACATTTCCGTTACGAGCAGTACTTC	CASSSRGGHFRYEQYF
NA	TRBV11-1	TRBJ1-6	many	TGTGCCAGCAGCTCCACCGAGACAGGTCCCCATTCACCCCTCCACTTT	CASSSTETGPHSPLHF
NA	TRBV28	TRBJ2-7	medium-sized	TGTGCCAGCGGGCTGTTATACGAGCAGTACTTC	CASGLLYEQYF
NA	TRBV6-2/TRBV6-3	TRBJ1-1	many	TGTGCCAGCAGGGGGGGATGGAACACTGAAGCTTTCTTT	CASRGGWNTEAFF
NA	TRBV29-1	TRBJ1-1	many	TGCAGCGTTGACCTCCGGACCAACACTGAAGCTTTCTTT	CSVDLRTNTEAFF
TRBD2	TRBV6-1	TRBJ2-1	many	TGTGCCAGCAGCCTTAGCGGGAAGGGTGAGCAGTTCTTC	CASSLSGKGEQFF
TRBD2	TRBV6-1	TRBJ2-1	NA	TGTGCCAGCAGTCTTCAGCGGGAGCTCATCAATGAGCAGTTCTTC	CASSLQRELINEQFF
TRBD2	TRBV4-1	TRBJ2-1	many	TGCGCCAGCAGCCTCCCGAGAACCCCGCGGGGGAGTAGGGCTAATGAGCAGTTCTTC	CASSLPRTPRGSRANEQFF
TRBD1	TRBV5-1	TRBJ1-1	many	TGCGCCAGCAGCCCGGGGACAGGGAAAAACACTGAAGCTTTCTTT	CASSPGTGKNTEAFF
NA	TRBV28	TRBJ2-7	few	TGTGCCAGCAGAAAGTTTGGGGACCACTCCTACGAGCAGTACTTC	CASRKFGDHSYEQYF
TRBD1	TRBV6-1	TRBJ2-7	NA	TGTGCCAGCAGACCGGGACAGGGGACCCCCTGGCAGTACTTC	CASRPGQGTPWQYF
TRBD1	TRBV28	TRBJ1-2	few	TGTGCCAGCAGAGATAACAGGGGTGGCTACACCTTC	CASRDNRGGYTF
NA	TRBV5-4	TRBJ1-5	many	TGTGCCAGCAGCTCGTGGACAGTGGGGGGCAATCAGCCCCAGCATTTT	CASSSWTVGGNQPQHF